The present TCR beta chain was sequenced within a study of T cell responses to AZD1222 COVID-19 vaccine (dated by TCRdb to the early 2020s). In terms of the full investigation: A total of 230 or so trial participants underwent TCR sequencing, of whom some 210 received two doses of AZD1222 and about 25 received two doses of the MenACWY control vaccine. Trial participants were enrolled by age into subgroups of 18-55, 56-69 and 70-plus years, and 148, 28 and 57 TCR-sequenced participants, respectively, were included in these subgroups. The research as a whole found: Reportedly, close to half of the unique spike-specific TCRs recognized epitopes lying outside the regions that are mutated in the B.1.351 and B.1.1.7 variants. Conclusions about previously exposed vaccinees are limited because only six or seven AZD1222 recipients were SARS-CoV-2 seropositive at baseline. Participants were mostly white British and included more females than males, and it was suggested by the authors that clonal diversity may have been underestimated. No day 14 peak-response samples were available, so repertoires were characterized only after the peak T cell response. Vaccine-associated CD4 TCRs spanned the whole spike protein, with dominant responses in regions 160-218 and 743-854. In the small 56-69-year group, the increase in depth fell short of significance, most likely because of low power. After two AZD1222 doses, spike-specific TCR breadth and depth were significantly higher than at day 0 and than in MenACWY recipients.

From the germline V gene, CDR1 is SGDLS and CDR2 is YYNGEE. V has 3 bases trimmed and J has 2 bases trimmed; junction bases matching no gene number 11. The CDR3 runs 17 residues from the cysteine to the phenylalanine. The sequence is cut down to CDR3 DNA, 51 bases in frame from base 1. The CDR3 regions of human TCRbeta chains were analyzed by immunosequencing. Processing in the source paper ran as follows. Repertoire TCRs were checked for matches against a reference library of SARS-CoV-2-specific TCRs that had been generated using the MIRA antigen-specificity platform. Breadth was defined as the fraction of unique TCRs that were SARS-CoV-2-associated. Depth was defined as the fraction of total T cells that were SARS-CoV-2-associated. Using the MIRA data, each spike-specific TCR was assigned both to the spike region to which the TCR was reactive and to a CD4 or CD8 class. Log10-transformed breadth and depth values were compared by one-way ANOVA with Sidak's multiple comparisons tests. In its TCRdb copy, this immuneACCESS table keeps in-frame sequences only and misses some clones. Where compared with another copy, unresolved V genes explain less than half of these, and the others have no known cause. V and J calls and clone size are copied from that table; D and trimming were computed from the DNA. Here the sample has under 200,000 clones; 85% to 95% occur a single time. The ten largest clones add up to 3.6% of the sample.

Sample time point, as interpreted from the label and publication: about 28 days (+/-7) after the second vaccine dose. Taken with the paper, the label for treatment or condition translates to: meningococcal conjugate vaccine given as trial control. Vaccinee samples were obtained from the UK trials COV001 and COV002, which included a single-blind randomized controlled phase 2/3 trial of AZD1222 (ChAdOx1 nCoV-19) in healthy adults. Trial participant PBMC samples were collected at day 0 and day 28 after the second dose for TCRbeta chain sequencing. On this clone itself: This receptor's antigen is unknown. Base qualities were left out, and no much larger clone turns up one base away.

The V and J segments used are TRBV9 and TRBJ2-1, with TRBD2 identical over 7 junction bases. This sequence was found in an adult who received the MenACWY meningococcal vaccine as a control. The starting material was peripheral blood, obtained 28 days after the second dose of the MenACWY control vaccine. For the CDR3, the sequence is CASSAVGAGDPYNEQFF. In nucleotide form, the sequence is TGTGCCAGCAGCGCGGTCGGTGCGGGAGACCCCTACAATGAGCAGTTCTTC.